This T cell receptor (beta chain) was recorded in a study of blood T cell repertoires in COVID-19. The CDR3 spans 15 residues. CDR1 MGHRA and CDR2 YSYEKL come from the germline V gene. Trimming left V 2 bases short and J 6 bases short, with 13 bases between. Repertoires were generated with immunoSEQ multiplex PCR, while TCRdb's copy carries only in-frame clones and drops some. This table holds roughly 190,000 clones, 70% to 85% found once. Sample: PBMCs or T cells enriched from blood (not recorded which). This TCR came from a woman aged 60-75 years with acute COVID-19. V and J are TRBV4-1 and TRBJ2-2, with D possibly TRBD2 on 6 matching bases. This CDR3 is CASSQTGVGSGELFF. For the CDR3, the DNA is TGCGCCAGCAGCCAAACGGGGGTAGGATCCGGGGAGCTGTTTTTT.